This TCR beta chain was recovered during a study of blood T cell repertoires in COVID-19. Study at large: The study drew acute and convalescent COVID-19 samples from the United States, Italy and Spain. The analysed material was cDNA or gDNA that came from T cells, B-cell-depleted T cells, or PBMCs.

The germline V and J ends were trimmed by 5 bases and 2 bases, with 12 bases remaining between them. Germline values: CDR1 SGHAT, CDR2 FQNNGV. The CDR3 has 14 amino acids. In the authors' methods: The authors estimated nucleated cell counts from reference gene primer amplification. Method: immunoSEQ multiplex PCR; TCRdb's copy keeps in-frame clones and lacks some. V and J calls and clone size are copied from that table; D and trimming were computed from the DNA. The data contain approximately 210,000 clones, approximately 91% of them singletons. The TCR was taken from a middle-aged man with acute or convalescent COVID-19. The source material was peripheral blood. The J gene is TRBJ1-2, the V gene TRBV11-2, with TRBD1 as a possible D gene (5 bases). The CDR3 region has the DNA TGTGCCAGCAGCCCAGACAGAACCAACTATGGCTACACCTTC. Its protein is CASSPDRTNYGYTF.